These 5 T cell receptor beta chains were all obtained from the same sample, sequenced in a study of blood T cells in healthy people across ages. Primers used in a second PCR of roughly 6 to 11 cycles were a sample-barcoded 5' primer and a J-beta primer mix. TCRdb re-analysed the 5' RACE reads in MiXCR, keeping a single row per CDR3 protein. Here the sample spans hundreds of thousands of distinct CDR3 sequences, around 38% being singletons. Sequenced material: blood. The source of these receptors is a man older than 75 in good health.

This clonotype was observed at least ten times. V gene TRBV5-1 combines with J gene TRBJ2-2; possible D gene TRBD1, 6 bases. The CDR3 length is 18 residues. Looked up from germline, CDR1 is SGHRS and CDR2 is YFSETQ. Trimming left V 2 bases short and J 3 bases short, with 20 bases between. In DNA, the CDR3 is TGCGCCAGCAGCTTCGACTACGAAGGGGGTTGGGACACCGGGGAGCTGTTTTTT. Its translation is CASSFDYEGGWDTGELFF.

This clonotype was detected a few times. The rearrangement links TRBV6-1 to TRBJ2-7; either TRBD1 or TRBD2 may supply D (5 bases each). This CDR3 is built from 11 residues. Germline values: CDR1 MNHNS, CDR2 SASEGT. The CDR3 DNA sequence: TGTGCAGAGGGGCAGGGCTACGAGCAGTACTTC. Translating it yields CAEGQGYEQYF.

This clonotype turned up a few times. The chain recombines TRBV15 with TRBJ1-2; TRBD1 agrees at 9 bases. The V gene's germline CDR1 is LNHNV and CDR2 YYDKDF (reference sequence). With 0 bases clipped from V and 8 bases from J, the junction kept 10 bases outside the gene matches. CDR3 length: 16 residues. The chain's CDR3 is CATSRDLQGASEGYTF. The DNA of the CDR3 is TGTGCCACCAGCAGAGATTTACAGGGGGCATCGGAAGGCTACACCTTC.

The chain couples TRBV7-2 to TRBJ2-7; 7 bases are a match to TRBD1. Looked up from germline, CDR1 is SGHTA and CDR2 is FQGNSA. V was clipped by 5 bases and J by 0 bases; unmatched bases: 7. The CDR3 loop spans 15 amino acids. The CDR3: CASSEDRRISYEQYF. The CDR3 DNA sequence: TGTGCCAGCAGCGAGGACAGGCGTATCTCCTACGAGCAGTACTTC.

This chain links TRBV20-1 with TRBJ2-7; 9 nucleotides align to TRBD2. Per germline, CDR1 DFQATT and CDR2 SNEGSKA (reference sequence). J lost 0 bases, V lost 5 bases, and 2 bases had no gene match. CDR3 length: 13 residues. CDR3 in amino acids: CSAGLANSYEQYF. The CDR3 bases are TGCAGTGCTGGACTAGCGAACTCCTACGAGCAGTACTTC.